Below, 18 T cell receptor beta chains from the same sample are listed, as sequenced in a study of blood T cell repertoires in COVID-19. Here immunoSEQ multiplex PCR was the method, and the copy in TCRdb shows in-frame clones only, minus some. This sample yields roughly 500,000 clones, of which approximately 85% are seen a single time; approximately 3.2% belongs to the top ten. Material for sequencing was peripheral blood. These receptors were taken from a human donor in a cohort sampled during active COVID-19.

J is TRBJ2-1 and V is TRBV7-3; D may be TRBD2 (6 bases). V shed 5 bases and J shed 0 bases, with 11 bases lying between them. This CDR3 is built from 15 residues. The germline V gene has CDR1 SGHTA and CDR2 FQGTGA. This chain's CDR3 is CASSLGLPSYNEQFF. The DNA of the CDR3 is TGTGCCAGCAGCCTGGGACTTCCCTCCTACAATGAGCAGTTCTTC.

This rearrangement joins TRBV6-1 to TRBJ1-4, with D possibly being TRBD1 (5 bases). Germline V CDR1 and CDR2: MNHNS, SASEGT. V shed 3 bases and J shed 6 bases, with 11 bases lying between them. The CDR3 length is 14 residues. CDR3 residues: CASSDSTVYEKLFF. The CDR3 DNA sequence: TGTGCCAGCAGTGATTCGACAGTTTATGAAAAACTGTTTTTT.

The rearrangement links TRBV7-6 to TRBJ2-1; 9 bases map to TRBD2. The J segment lost 7 bases and the V segment lost 0 bases, leaving 4 bases of the junction unmatched. CDR1 and CDR2 (germline): SGHVS, FNYEAQ. There are 15 residues in the CDR3. DNA for the CDR3: TGTGCCAGCAGCTTAGCGGGACTAGCAGGGAATGAGCAGTTCTTC. This translates into CASSLAGLAGNEQFF.

The V call is TRBV28, the J call TRBJ2-1; 7 bases align to TRBD1. CDR3 length: 16 residues. Germline CDR1 reads MDHEN; CDR2 reads SYDVKM. With V trimmed by 7 bases and J by 0 bases, 9 bases remained unmatched. CDR3 protein: CASISPQGRSYNEQFF. The CDR3, as DNA: TGTGCCAGCATATCCCCACAGGGGCGCTCCTACAATGAGCAGTTCTTC.

The chain recombines TRBV24-1 with TRBJ2-1; 12 bases are a match to TRBD1. V was pared by 5 bases and J by 10 bases, with 5 bases of the junction left unmatched. CDR3 length equals 14 residues. From germline, CDR1 is KGHDR and CDR2 SFDVKD. CDR3 DNA sequence: TGTGCCACCAGTGGGGGACAGGGGGCGTGGGAGCAGTTCTTC. Encoded protein: CATSGGQGAWEQFF.

The J gene is TRBJ2-7, the V gene TRBV19, with a weak D call TRBD1 (5 bases). Germline V gene sequence: CDR1 LNHDA, CDR2 SQIVND (reference sequence). Trimming shortened V by 5 bases and J by 3 bases, and 14 bases separated the two germline ends. The CDR3 has 14 amino acids. The CDR3, as DNA: TGTGCCAGTAGTCCCCAGGGAAGTTTCTACGAGCAGTACTTC. Amino acids: CASSPQGSFYEQYF.

The rearrangement joins TRBV15 to TRBJ2-4; D unresolved. Trimming left V 0 bases short and J 1 base short, with 4 bases between. There are 14 residues in the CDR3. Germline-derived CDR1 and CDR2 are LNHNV and YYDKDF (reference sequence). CDR3 DNA sequence: TGTGCCACCAGCAGAGATCTGGCCAAAAACATTCAGTACTTC. As protein: CATSRDLAKNIQYF.

The chain recombines TRBV7-2 with TRBJ2-3, with D unclear. V was clipped by 5 bases and J by 2 bases, with 11 bases between them. This CDR3 has 14 residues. Germline V gene sequence: CDR1 SGHTA, CDR2 FQGNSA. Here the CDR3 DNA reads TGTGCCAGCAGCATAACCCTACCCACAGATACGCAGTATTTT. This sequence encodes CASSITLPTDTQYF.

The V call is TRBV27, the J call TRBJ2-3, with D maybe TRBD1 (5 bases). Germline-derived CDR1 and CDR2 are MNHEY and SMNVEV (reference sequence). This CDR3 comprises 14 residues. The germline V and J ends were trimmed by 5 bases and 2 bases, with 11 bases remaining between them. The chain's CDR3 is CASSLGHATDTQYF. CDR3 DNA sequence: TGTGCCAGCAGTCTCGGACACGCCACAGATACGCAGTATTTT.

The chain's CDR3 is CASSMGTSTSNQPQHF. CDR3 nucleotides: TGTGCCAGTAGTATGGGGACATCCACTAGCAATCAGCCCCAGCATTTT. This chain connects TRBV19 to TRBJ1-5, with D perhaps matching TRBD1 (6 bases). With 3 bases removed from V and 0 bases from J, the gap between germline ends came to 12 bases. CDR1 LNHDA and CDR2 SQIVND come from the germline V gene (reference sequence). The CDR3 is 16 residues long.

This clone was found once. The chain joins TRBV11-2 to TRBJ2-7; D remains unclear. The CDR3 totals 17 residues. The V end lost 2 bases, the J end lost 1 base, and 18 bases lay between the germline ends. Per the germline V gene, CDR1 is SGHAT and CDR2 is FQNNGV. As DNA, the CDR3 is TGTGCCAGCAGCTTACGGCAGTTGAGTCTAGTATCCTACGAGCAGTACTTC. It translates to CASSLRQLSLVSYEQYF.

The rearrangement joins TRBV7-9 to TRBJ1-2; D ambiguous. Between the trimmed V and J ends, which lost 6 bases and 8 bases, there was a span of 19 bases. The CDR3 sequence is 14 residues long. Per the germline V gene, CDR1 is SEHNR and CDR2 is FQNEAQ (reference sequence). CDR3 nucleotides: TGTGCCAGCAGGCCAACATCTGGGTGGAGGGGCTACACCTTC. Translating it yields CASRPTSGWRGYTF. The full variable domain, its missing parts supplied by reference TRBV7-9 and TRBJ1-2, is DTGVSQNPRHKITKRGQNVTFRCDPISEHNRLYWYRQTLGQGPEFLTYFQNEAQLEKSRLLSDRFSAERPKGSFSTLEIQRTEQGDSAMYLCASRPTSGWRGYTFGSGTRLTVV.

A single count supports this clone. The sample holds other DNA sequences that translate to the same CDR3. The rearrangement links TRBV7-2 to TRBJ1-2; TRBD1 aligns across 9 bases. V was clipped by 1 base and J by 6 bases; unmatched bases: 0. The CDR3 totals 13 residues. Germline V lookup: CDR1 SGHTA, CDR2 FQGNSA. CDR3 in DNA: TGTGCCAGCAGCTTAGGGACAGGGGATGGCTACACCTTC. Protein: CASSLGTGDGYTF.

This clone was seen a single time. The V gene is TRBV3-1 (or the pseudogene TRBV3-2), the J gene TRBJ1-4; D gene unclear. CDR1 is LGHDT and CDR2 is YNNKEL in the germline V gene (reference sequence). V gave up 3 bases and J gave up 8 bases, with 16 bases separating them. The CDR3 has 15 residues. Here the CDR3 reads CASSQEDGFGEKLFF. CDR3 DNA: TGTGCCAGCAGCCAGGAGGACGGCTTTGGGGAAAAACTGTTTTTT.

The CDR3 protein is CATRDRSATNEKLFF. The CDR3 DNA reads TGTGCGACACGGGACAGAAGTGCAACTAATGAAAAACTGTTTTTT. V gene TRBV19 combines with J gene TRBJ1-4; 7 nucleotides align to TRBD1. From germline, CDR1 is LNHDA and CDR2 SQIVND (reference sequence). The CDR3 spans 15 residues.

CDR3 coding DNA: TGTGCCAGCAGCTTAGGACAGGGGTACAACTATGGCTACACCTTC. Amino acids: CASSLGQGYNYGYTF. The J gene is TRBJ1-2, the V gene TRBV7-9; TRBD1 matches 8 bases. Trimming at V came to 1 base and at J to 2 bases, leaving 3 bases not matched to a gene. Germline V gene lookup returns CDR1 SEHNR and CDR2 FQNEAQ (reference sequence). CDR3 length: 15 residues. Filled out from reference TRBV7-9 and TRBJ1-2, the complete variable domain reads DTGVSQNPRHKITKRGQNVTFRCDPISEHNRLYWYRQTLGQGPEFLTYFQNEAQLEKSRLLSDRFSAERPKGSFSTLEIQRTEQGDSAMYLCASSLGQGYNYGYTFGSGTRLTVV.

This chain connects TRBV11-2 to TRBJ2-3; 12 bases match TRBD2. The V segment lost 4 bases and the J segment 4 bases; nucleotides outside the gene matches: 6. The V gene's germline CDR1 is SGHAT and CDR2 FQNNGV. The CDR3 has 16 amino acids. CDR3 protein: CASSSPTSGSPDTQYF. The DNA for the CDR3 is TGTGCCAGCAGCTCCCCGACTAGCGGGAGCCCAGATACGCAGTATTTT.

V usage is TRBV5-1 and J usage is TRBJ2-3, with TRBD1 identical over 7 bases. The CDR3 has 18 amino acids. The trim removed 2 bases at V and 2 bases at J, leaving 14 bases unmatched. Germline V gene sequence: CDR1 SGHRS, CDR2 YFSETQ. CDR3 in amino acids: CASSFTGAEADLTDTQYF. CDR3 DNA sequence: TGCGCCAGCAGCTTCACAGGGGCTGAAGCGGATCTCACAGATACGCAGTATTTT.